The rows below give T cell receptor beta chains drawn from one sample of a study of beta chain features in type 1 diabetes. Sequenced by immunoSEQ multiplex PCR; TCRdb stores in-frame clones only, minus some. The table includes about 400,000 clones, 10% to 15% detected once. The specimen sequenced was naive CD4+ T cells from blood. The receptors derive from a young woman with type 1 diabetes. The CDR3 runs from the conserved cysteine through the conserved F or W. A D gene is named only where the DNA matches it firmly. Part of the rows lack a size; the others show once, few, many or a class for expanded clones.

D gene	V gene	clone size	J gene	CDR3 protein	CDR3 DNA
NA	TRBV11-2	NA	TRBJ1-5	CASSLDSGVQPQHF	TGTGCCAGCAGCTTAGATTCGGGGGTCCAGCCCCAGCATTTT
TRBD1	TRBV28	NA	TRBJ1-2	CASSFQGAYRYGYTF	TGTGCCAGCAGTTTTCAGGGGGCGTATCGCTATGGCTACACCTTC
NA	TRBV19	NA	TRBJ2-1	CASSANRAYNEQFF	TGTGCCAGTAGTGCAAACAGGGCGTACAATGAGCAGTTCTTC
TRBD2	TRBV9	few	TRBJ2-7	CASSVAGTSSYEQYF	TGTGCCAGCAGCGTAGCCGGGACTAGCAGTTACGAGCAGTACTTC
TRBD2	TRBV27	few	TRBJ2-7	CASSLSGRGAGQYF	TGTGCCAGCAGTTTAAGCGGGAGGGGAGCCGGGCAGTACTTC
TRBD1	TRBV5-6	once	TRBJ2-1	CASRPRGLQTYNEQFF	TGTGCCAGCAGGCCTAGGGGGCTCCAGACCTACAATGAGCAGTTCTTC
NA	TRBV7-9	NA	TRBJ1-1	CASSTPGGGPKEAFF	TGTGCCAGCAGCACACCTGGGGGAGGCCCAAAGGAAGCTTTCTTT
TRBD1	TRBV5-1	NA	TRBJ1-6	CASSPADRDNSPLHF	TGCGCCAGCAGCCCGGCGGACAGGGATAATTCACCCCTCCACTTT
TRBD1	TRBV5-1	NA	TRBJ1-1	CASSSGQAPEAFF	TGCGCCAGCAGCAGCGGACAGGCCCCTGAAGCTTTCTTT
NA	TRBV7-2	NA	TRBJ2-5	CASSLGGSQETQYF	TGTGCCAGCAGCTTAGGAGGCTCCCAAGAGACCCAGTACTTC
NA	TRBV2	NA	TRBJ1-5	CASSEGSGGTQHF	TGTGCCAGCAGTGAGGGGTCGGGGGGCACCCAGCATTTT
NA	TRBV5-1	NA	TRBJ1-6	CASSLGQANSYNSPLHF	TGCGCCAGCAGCTTGGGGCAGGCGAACTCCTATAATTCACCCCTCCACTTT
NA	TRBV28	once	TRBJ2-1	CASLGQTSYNEQFF	TGTGCCAGCCTCGGACAGACCTCCTACAATGAGCAGTTCTTC
TRBD1	TRBV11-2	few	TRBJ1-2	CASSLEGTGPEGYTF	TGTGCCAGCAGCTTAGAGGGGACAGGGCCGGAGGGCTACACCTTC
NA	TRBV19	NA	TRBJ2-5	CASSKPKETQYF	TGTGCCAGTAGTAAGCCTAAAGAGACCCAGTACTTC